A single sample gave rise to the 11 T cell receptor beta chains below, sequenced in a study of blood T cells in healthy people across ages (dated by TCRdb to between 2015 and 2016). The method was 5' RACE. The instrument given in TCRdb is Illumina HiSeq 2500. A second PCR of roughly 6 to 11 cycles was run with a J-beta primer mix and a sample-barcoded 5' primer. TCRdb itself trimmed the public reads at Q25 with fastp, ran MiXCR and retained productive beta chains. Entries that share a CDR3 protein sequence are merged under the most common genes and DNA. The sample table contains around 850,000 distinct CDR3 sequences; only one count was recorded for approximately 35% of them. Together, the top ten hold about an eighth of the sample. Material: blood. Source of these receptors: a man younger than 35 in good health.

The chain is built from TRBV6-2 or TRBV6-3 and TRBJ1-1; possible D gene TRBD1, 6 bases. The CDR3 runs to 16 residues. V gave up 0 bases and J gave up 0 bases, with 11 bases separating them. Germline-derived CDR1 and CDR2 are MNHEY and SVGEGT. The CDR3 loop reads CASSYSAGELNTEAFF. CDR3 nucleotide sequence: TGTGCCAGCAGTTACTCGGCAGGGGAATTGAACACTGAAGCTTTCTTT.

As to this clonotype: Since a much larger clone is just one base distant, this may be a read error. The chain combines TRBV24-1 with TRBJ2-5; the match to TRBD1 covers 8 bases. CDR3 length: 15 amino acids. V dropped 4 bases and J dropped 11; count of bases not matched to a gene: 14. The germline V gene has CDR1 KGHDR and CDR2 SFDVKD. Here the CDR3 reads CATSDSGTGSDEQYF. The CDR3 nucleotides are TGTGCCACCAGTGACTCCGGGACAGGCAGTGATGAGCAGTACTTC.

This clonotype was recorded a few times. V usage is TRBV13 and J usage is TRBJ2-5, with unresolved D. The CDR3 consists of 15 residues. Per germline, CDR1 PRHDT and CDR2 FYEKMQ (reference sequence). Trimming shortened V by 1 base and J by 2 bases, and 11 bases separated the two germline ends. The CDR3: CASSLVEGRQETQYF. The CDR3, as DNA: TGTGCCAGCAGCTTAGTCGAAGGTCGACAAGAGACCCAGTACTTC.

As for this clonotype: Germline and junction disagree at one end, which may indicate a read error. The V and J genes are TRBV6-2 or TRBV6-3 and TRBJ2-5; D may be TRBD2 (6 bases). The CDR3 covers 13 residues. Germline V gene sequence: CDR1 MNHEY, CDR2 SVGEGT. The CDR3 DNA sequence: TGTGCCAGCAACGGGGGATGGCAAGAGGCCCAGTACTTC. Translated: CASNGGWQEAQYF.

In this sample, this clonotype turned up once. The chain carries TRBV5-1 and TRBJ1-4; 9 bases are a match to TRBD1. Germline values: CDR1 SGHRS, CDR2 YFSETQ. This CDR3 is built from 16 residues. The V gene end was trimmed by 1 base and the J gene end by 3 bases; junction bases not matched to a gene: 4. CDR3 in DNA: TGCGCCAGCAGCTTGACAGGGGGCTTGTCTAATGAAAAACTGTTTTTT. It specifies CASSLTGGLSNEKLFF.

This clonotype was observed once. V usage is TRBV7-2 and J usage is TRBJ1-2; D is possibly TRBD1 (6 bases). The germline CDR1 and CDR2 sequences are SGHTA and FQGNSA. The ends were cut back, 4 bases at V and 3 bases at J, with 12 bases in the middle. This CDR3 has 14 amino acids. The CDR3 DNA follows: TGTGCCAGCAGCTCCACCACAGGGTACTATGGCTACACCTTC. It is translated as CASSSTTGYYGYTF.

In this sample, this clonotype turned up a few times. The genes are TRBV12-3 or TRBV12-4 and TRBJ2-3; possible D gene TRBD1, 5 bases. This CDR3 spans 16 amino acids. V lost 7 bases and J lost 0, with 17 bases in between. The CDR3 loop is CASTPGLSYSTDTQYF. The CDR3 DNA sequence: TGTGCCAGCACCCCAGGGCTATCCTACAGCACAGATACGCAGTATTTT.

The chain employs TRBV20-1 and TRBJ1-1; D possibly corresponds to TRBD1 (5 bases). There are 14 residues in the CDR3. With 1 base removed from V and 1 base from J, the gap between germline ends came to 10 bases. Germline CDR1 is DFQATT and CDR2 is SNEGSKA (reference sequence). The CDR3 nucleotides read TGCAGTGCTAGAGTGGGACTCTGGAACACTGAAGCTTTCTTT. Translation gives CSARVGLWNTEAFF.

The chain carries TRBV5-1 and TRBJ2-7; D not certain. V was cut by 1 base and J by 7 bases, with 18 bases left in between. Germline loops: CDR1 SGHRS, CDR2 YFSETQ. The CDR3 extends over 15 amino acids. CDR3 residues: CASSLTAGAPREQYF. For the CDR3, the DNA is TGCGCCAGCAGCTTGACGGCAGGAGCTCCCCGGGAGCAGTACTTC.

This clonotype was seen more than once but under ten times. The chain couples TRBV18 to TRBJ2-5; TRBD2 matches 7 bases. J lost 6 bases, V lost 5 bases, and 15 bases had no gene match. The V gene's germline CDR1 is KGHSH and CDR2 LQKENI. The CDR3 has 16 amino acids. CDR3 nucleotides: TGTGCCAGCTCATCGACTCTTAGACTAGCTAGGCAGACCCAGTACTTC. This sequence encodes CASSSTLRLARQTQYF.

This clonotype occurred once. A clone one base away is much larger, so this may be a read error. This chain joins TRBV20-1 and TRBJ2-7; 8 positions match TRBD1. The J call may be mistaken, given a closer DNA end match to TRBJ2-5. This CDR3 comprises 14 residues. Germline CDR1 is DFQATT and CDR2 is SNEGSKA (reference sequence). CDR3 amino acids: CSARDRTGRETQYF. The CDR3 DNA reads TGCAGTGCTAGAGATCGGACAGGGCGAGAGACCCAGTACTTC.